Reported below is one TCR beta chain. Its antigen is not identified. The data were taken from a study of cytomegalovirus exposure and HLA in healthy donors. Findings and limits, study-wide: Both high specificity and high sensitivity reportedly marked the classifier's diagnosis of cytomegalovirus status. A list of about 180 TCR beta chains associated with cytomegalovirus was given. The analysis excluded some indistinguishable V segments, including TRBV6-2 and TRBV6-3. The study reported that TCR beta sequences accurately predicted HLA-A and HLA-B alleles in most subjects.

CDR3 length: 15 amino acids. V lost 6 bases, J lost 2 bases, and 18 bases lay in between. The germline V gene encodes CDR1 SGHRS and CDR2 YFSETQ. PCR primers comprised 60 Vbeta and 13 Jbeta primers. Produced via immunoSEQ multiplex PCR; TCRdb's table is partial and in-frame only. The table has fewer than 150,000 clones, 75% to 90% seen once. The sequenced sample was PBMCs. This chain joins TRBV5-1 and TRBJ2-7, with a possible D match to TRBD1 (6 bases). This clonotype was obtained from a female donor in good health and CMV-seropositive. The CDR3 DNA reads as TGCGCCAGCACCCCTTTGACAGGTTCCCCCTACGAGCAGTACTTC. It is translated as CASTPLTGSPYEQYF. The full variable domain, in which reference TRBV5-1 and TRBJ2-7 provide the parts outside the CDR3, is KAGVTQTPRYLIKTRGQQVTLSCSPISGHRSVSWYQQTPGQGLQFLFEYFSETQRNKGNFPGRFSGRQFSNSRSEMNVSTLELGDSALYLCASTPLTGSPYEQYFGPGTRLTVT.